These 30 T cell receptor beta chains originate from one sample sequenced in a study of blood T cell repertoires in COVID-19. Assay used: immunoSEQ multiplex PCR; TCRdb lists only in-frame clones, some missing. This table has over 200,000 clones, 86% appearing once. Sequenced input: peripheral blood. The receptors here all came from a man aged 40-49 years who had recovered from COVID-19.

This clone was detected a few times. As DNA, the CDR3 is TGTGCCAGCAGCCCCGTTGAGACCCAGTACTTC. Translation gives CASSPVETQYF. The chain couples TRBV7-9 to TRBJ2-5; D remains ambiguous. Deletions cut 5 bases from V and 5 bases from J, with 6 bases between. This CDR3 is 11 amino acids long. Germline V gene sequence: CDR1 SEHNR, CDR2 FQNEAQ (reference sequence). Full variable domain (missing parts from reference TRBV7-9 and TRBJ2-5): DTGVSQNPRHKITKRGQNVTFRCDPISEHNRLYWYRQTLGQGPEFLTYFQNEAQLEKSRLLSDRFSAERPKGSFSTLEIQRTEQGDSAMYLCASSPVETQYFGPGTRLLVL.

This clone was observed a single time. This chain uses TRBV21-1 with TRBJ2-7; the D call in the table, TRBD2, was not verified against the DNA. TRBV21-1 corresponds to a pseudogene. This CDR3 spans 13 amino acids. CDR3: CATGTSGYYEQYF. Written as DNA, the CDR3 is TGTGCCACCGGGACTAGCGGGTACTACGAGCAGTACTTC.

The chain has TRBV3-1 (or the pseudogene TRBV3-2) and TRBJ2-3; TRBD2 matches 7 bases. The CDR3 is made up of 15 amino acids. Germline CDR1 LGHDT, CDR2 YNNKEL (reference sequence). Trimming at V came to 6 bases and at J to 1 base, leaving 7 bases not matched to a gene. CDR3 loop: CASSRAGAGTDTQYF. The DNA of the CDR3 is TGTGCCAGCAGTCGGGCGGGAGCGGGCACAGATACGCAGTATTTT.

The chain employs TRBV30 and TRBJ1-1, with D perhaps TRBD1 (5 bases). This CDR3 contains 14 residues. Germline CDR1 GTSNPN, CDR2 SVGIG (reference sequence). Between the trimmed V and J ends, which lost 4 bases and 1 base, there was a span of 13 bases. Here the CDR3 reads CAWMILGGNTEAFF. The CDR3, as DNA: TGTGCCTGGATGATCTTGGGGGGGAACACTGAAGCTTTCTTT.

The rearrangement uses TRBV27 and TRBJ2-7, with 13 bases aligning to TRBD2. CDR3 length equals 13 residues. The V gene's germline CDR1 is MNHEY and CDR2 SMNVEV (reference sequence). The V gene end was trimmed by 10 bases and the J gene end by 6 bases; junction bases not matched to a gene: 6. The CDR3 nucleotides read TGTGCCACTCGGACTAGCGGGAGTCTCGAGCAGTACTTC. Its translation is CATRTSGSLEQYF.

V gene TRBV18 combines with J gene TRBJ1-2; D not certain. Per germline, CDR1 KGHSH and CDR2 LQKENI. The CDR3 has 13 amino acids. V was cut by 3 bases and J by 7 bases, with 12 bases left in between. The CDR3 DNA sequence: TGTGCCAGCTCACCCACGGGGTTTCTTGGCTACACCTTC. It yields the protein CASSPTGFLGYTF.

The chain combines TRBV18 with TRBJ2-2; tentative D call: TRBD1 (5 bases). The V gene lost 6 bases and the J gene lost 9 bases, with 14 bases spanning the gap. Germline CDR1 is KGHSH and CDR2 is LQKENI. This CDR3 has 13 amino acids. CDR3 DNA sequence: TGTGCCAGCTCGCCCCTACAGGCTCGGGAGCTGTTTTTT. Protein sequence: CASSPLQARELFF.

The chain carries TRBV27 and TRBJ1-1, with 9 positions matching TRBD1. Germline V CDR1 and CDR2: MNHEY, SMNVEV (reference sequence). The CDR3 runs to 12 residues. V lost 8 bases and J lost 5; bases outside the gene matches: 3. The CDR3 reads CASGDRATEAFF. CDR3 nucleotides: TGTGCCAGCGGGGACAGGGCGACTGAAGCTTTCTTT.

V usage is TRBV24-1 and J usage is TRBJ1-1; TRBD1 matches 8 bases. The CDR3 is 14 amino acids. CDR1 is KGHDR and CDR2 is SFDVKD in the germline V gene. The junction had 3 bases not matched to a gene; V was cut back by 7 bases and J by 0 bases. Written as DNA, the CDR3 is TGTGCCACCAGAGAGACAGGGGTGAACACTGAAGCTTTCTTT. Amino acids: CATRETGVNTEAFF.

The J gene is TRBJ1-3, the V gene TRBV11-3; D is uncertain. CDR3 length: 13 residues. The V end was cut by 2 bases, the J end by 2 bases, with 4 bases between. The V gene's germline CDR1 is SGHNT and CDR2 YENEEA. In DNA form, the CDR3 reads TGTGCCAGCAGCTTATACACTGGAAACACCATATATTTT. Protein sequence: CASSLYTGNTIYF. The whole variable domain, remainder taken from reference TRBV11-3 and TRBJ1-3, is EAGVVQSPRYKIIEKKQPVAFWCNPISGHNTLYWYLQNLGQGPELLIRYENEEAVDDSQLPKDRFSAERLKGVDSTLKIQPAELGDSAVYLCASSLYTGNTIYFGEGSWLTVV.

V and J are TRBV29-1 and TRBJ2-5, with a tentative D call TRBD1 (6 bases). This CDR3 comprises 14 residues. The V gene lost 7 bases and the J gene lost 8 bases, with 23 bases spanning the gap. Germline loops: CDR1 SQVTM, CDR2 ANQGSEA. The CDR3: CSATDRNTRETQYF. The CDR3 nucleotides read TGCAGCGCCACCGACAGGAACACAAGAGAAACCCAGTACTTC.

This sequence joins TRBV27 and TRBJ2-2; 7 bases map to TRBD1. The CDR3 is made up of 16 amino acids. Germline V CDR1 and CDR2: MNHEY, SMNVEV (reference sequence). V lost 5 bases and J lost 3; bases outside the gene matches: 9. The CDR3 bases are TGTGCCAGCAGTCCTCGGAAGGGGGCGGACACCGGGGAGCTGTTTTTT. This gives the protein CASSPRKGADTGELFF.

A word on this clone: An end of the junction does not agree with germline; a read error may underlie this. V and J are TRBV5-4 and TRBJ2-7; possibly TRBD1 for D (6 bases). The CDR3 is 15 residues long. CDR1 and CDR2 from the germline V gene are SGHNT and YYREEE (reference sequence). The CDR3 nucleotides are TGTGCCAGCAGTTTGGCAGGGGTACTATCACGGGAGCAGTACTTC. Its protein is CASSLAGVLSREQYF. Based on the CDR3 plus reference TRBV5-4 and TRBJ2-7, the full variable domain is ETGVTQSPTHLIKTRGQQVTLRCSSQSGHNTVSWYQQALGQGPQFIFQYYREEENGRGNFPPRFSGLQFPNYSSELNVNALELDDSALYLCASSLAGVLSREQYFGPGTRLTVT.

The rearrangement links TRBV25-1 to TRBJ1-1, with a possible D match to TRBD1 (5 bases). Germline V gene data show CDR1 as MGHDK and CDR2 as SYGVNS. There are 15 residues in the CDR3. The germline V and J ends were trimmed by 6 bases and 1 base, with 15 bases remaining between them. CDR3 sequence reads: CASRAPGNTNTEAFF. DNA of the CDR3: TGTGCCAGCAGAGCCCCAGGGAATACGAACACTGAAGCTTTCTTT.

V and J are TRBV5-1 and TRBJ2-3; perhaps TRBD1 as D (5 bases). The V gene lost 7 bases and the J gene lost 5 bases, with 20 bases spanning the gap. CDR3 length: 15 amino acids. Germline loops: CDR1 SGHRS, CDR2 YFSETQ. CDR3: CASASGLAGQDTQYF. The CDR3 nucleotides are TGCGCCAGCGCCAGTGGGTTGGCAGGGCAAGATACGCAGTATTTT. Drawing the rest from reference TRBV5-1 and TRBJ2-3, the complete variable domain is KAGVTQTPRYLIKTRGQQVTLSCSPISGHRSVSWYQQTPGQGLQFLFEYFSETQRNKGNFPGRFSGRQFSNSRSEMNVSTLELGDSALYLCASASGLAGQDTQYFGPGTRLTVL.

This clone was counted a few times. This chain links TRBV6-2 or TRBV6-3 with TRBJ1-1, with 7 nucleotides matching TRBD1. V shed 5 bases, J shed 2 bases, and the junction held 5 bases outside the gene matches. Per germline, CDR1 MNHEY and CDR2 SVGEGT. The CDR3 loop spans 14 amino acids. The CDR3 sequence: CASSPQGINTEAFF. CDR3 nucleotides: TGTGCCAGCAGTCCACAGGGGATCAACACTGAAGCTTTCTTT.

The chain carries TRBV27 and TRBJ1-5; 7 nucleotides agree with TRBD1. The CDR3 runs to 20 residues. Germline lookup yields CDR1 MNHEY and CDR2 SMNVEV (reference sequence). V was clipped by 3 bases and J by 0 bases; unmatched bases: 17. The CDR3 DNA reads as TGTGCCAGCAGTTTTTTCACCCCCGGGACAGAAAATTTTAGCAATCAGCCCCAGCATTTT. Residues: CASSFFTPGTENFSNQPQHF.

CDR3 sequence (DNA): TGTGCCAGCAGTTGGTCCGGGGCGGGGATAGCAAGGGATACGCAGTATTTT. It is translated as CASSWSGAGIARDTQYF. The chain combines TRBV27 with TRBJ2-3, with a tentative D call TRBD2 (6 bases). V was pared by 4 bases and J by 6 bases, with 23 bases between. CDR1 MNHEY and CDR2 SMNVEV come from the germline V gene (reference sequence). The CDR3 totals 17 residues.

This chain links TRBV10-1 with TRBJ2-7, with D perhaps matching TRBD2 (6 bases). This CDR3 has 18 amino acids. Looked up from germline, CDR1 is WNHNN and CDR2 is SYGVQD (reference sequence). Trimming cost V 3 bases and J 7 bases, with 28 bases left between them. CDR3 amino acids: CASSDPFLGGPLVEEQYF. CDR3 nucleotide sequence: TGCGCCAGCAGTGATCCTTTTTTGGGAGGTCCCCTTGTCGAGGAGCAGTACTTC.

CDR3 sequence: CASSLERQNTEAFF. CDR3 bases: TGTGCCAGCAGCTTAGAGAGGCAAAACACTGAAGCTTTCTTT. This chain links TRBV7-2 with TRBJ1-1; D is undetermined. V was pared by 1 base and J by 2 bases, with 8 bases between. Germline loops: CDR1 SGHTA, CDR2 FQGNSA. This CDR3 has 14 residues.

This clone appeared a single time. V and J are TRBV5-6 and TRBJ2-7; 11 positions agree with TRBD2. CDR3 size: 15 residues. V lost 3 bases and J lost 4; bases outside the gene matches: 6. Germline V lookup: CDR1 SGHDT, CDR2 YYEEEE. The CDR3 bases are TGTGCCAGCAGCTCGAGGACTAGCGGGCCTTACGAGCAGTACTTC. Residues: CASSSRTSGPYEQYF. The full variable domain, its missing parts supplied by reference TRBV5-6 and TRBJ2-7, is DAGVTQSPTHLIKTRGQQVTLRCSPKSGHDTVSWYQQALGQGPQFIFQYYEEEERQRGNFPDRFSGHQFPNYSSELNVNALLLGDSALYLCASSSRTSGPYEQYFGPGTRLTVT.

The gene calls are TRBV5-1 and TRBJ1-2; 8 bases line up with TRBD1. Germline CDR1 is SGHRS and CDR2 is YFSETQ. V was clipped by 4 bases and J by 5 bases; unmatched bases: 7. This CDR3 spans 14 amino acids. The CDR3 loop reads CASSPRDRTYGYTF. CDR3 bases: TGCGCCAGCAGCCCCCGGGACAGGACTTATGGCTACACCTTC.

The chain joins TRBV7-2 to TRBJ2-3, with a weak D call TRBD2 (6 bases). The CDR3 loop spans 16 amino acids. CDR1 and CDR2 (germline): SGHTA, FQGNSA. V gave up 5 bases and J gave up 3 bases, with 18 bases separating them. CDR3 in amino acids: CASSPTGVGGTDTQYF. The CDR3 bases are TGTGCCAGCAGCCCCACGGGGGTCGGAGGAACAGATACGCAGTATTTT. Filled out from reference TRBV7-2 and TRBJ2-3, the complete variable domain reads GAGVSQSPSNKVTEKGKDVELRCDPISGHTALYWYRQSLGQGLEFLIYFQGNSAPDKSGLPSDRFSAERTGGSVSTLTIQRTQQEDSAVYLCASSPTGVGGTDTQYFGPGTRLTVL.

CDR3 region: CASSLKGGDEQYF. The CDR3 DNA sequence: TGTGCCAGCTCACTGAAGGGAGGGGACGAGCAGTACTTC. This chain connects TRBV18 to TRBJ2-7; TRBD2 matches at 7 bases. The CDR3 is 13 residues long. Germline V CDR1 and CDR2: KGHSH, LQKENI. Germline trimming cut 4 bases from V and 5 bases from J; bases unmatched to any gene: 5. Filled out from reference TRBV18 and TRBJ2-7, the complete variable domain reads NAGVMQNPRHLVRRRGQEARLRCSPMKGHSHVYWYRQLPEEGLKFMVYLQKENIIDESGMPKERFSAEFPKEGPSILRIQQVVRGDSAAYFCASSLKGGDEQYFGPGTRLTVT.

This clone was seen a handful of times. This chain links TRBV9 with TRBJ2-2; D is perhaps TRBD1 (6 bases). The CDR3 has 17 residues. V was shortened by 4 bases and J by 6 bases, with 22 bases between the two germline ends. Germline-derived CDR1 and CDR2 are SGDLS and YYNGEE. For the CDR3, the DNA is TGTGCCAGCAGCCTCAGAGGGGGACCCGATCCTCCCGGGGAGCTGTTTTTT. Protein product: CASSLRGGPDPPGELFF.

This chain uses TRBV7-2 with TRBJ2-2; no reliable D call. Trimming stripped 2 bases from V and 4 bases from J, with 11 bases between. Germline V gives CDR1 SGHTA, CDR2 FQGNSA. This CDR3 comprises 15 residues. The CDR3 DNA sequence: TGTGCCAGCAGCTTATCCCAGTCGCTCACCGGGGAGCTGTTTTTT. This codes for CASSLSQSLTGELFF. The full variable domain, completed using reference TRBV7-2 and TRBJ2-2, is GAGVSQSPSNKVTEKGKDVELRCDPISGHTALYWYRQSLGQGLEFLIYFQGNSAPDKSGLPSDRFSAERTGGSVSTLTIQRTQQEDSAVYLCASSLSQSLTGELFFGEGSRLTVL.

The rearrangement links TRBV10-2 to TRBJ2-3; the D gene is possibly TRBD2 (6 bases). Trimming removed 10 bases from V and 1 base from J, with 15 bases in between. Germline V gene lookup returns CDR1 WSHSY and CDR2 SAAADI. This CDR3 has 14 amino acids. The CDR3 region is CATLLAIGTDTQYF. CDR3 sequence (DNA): TGCGCCACCCTACTAGCAATCGGCACAGATACGCAGTATTTT.

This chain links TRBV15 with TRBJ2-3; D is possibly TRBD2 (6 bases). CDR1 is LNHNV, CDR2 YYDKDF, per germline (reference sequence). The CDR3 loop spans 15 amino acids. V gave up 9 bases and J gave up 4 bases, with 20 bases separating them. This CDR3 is CATIAGTLISDTQYF. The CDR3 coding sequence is TGTGCCACTATCGCCGGGACTCTGATTTCAGATACGCAGTATTTT.

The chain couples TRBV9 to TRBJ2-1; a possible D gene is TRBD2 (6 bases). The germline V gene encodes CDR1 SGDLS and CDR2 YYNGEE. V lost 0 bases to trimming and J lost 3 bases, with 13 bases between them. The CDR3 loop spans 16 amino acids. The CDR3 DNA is TGTGCCAGCAGCGTAGGGGCGGGGCGACTCTACAATGAGCAGTTCTTC. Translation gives CASSVGAGRLYNEQFF.

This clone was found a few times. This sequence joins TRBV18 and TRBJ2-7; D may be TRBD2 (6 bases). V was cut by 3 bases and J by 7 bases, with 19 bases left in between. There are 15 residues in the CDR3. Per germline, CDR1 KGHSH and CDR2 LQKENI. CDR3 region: CASSPSGRETEEQYF. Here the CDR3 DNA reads TGTGCCAGCTCACCGTCCGGGAGAGAGACCGAAGAGCAGTACTTC.